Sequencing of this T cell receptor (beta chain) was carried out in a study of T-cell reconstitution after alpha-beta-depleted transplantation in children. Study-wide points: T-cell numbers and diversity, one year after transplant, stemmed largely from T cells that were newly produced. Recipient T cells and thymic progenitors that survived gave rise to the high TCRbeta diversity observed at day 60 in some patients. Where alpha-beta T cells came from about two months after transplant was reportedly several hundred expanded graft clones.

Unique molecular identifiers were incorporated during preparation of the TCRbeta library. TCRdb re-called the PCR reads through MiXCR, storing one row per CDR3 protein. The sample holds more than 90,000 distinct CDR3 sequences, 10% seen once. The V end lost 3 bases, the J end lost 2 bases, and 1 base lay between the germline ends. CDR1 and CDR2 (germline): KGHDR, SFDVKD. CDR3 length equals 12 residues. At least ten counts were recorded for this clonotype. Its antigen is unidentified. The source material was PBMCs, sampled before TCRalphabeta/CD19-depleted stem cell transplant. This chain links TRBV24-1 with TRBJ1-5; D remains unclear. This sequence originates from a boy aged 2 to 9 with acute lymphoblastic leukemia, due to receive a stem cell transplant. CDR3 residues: CATSDGNQPQHF. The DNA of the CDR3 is TGTGCCACCAGTGATGGCAATCAGCCCCAGCATTTT.